The 26 T cell receptor beta chains listed next were all sequenced from one sample in a study of a mutant IDH1 vaccine in newly diagnosed glioma. Sample time point: week 35, safety follow-up. Each vaccine dose was 300 ug of mutant IDH1 20-mer peptide, with topical imiquimod. Sequencing used immunoSEQ multiplex PCR; TCRdb keeps in-frame clones, though not all of them. The table shows about 60,000 clones, with roughly 79% occurring only once. These receptors are not linked to any known antigen. The input for sequencing was PBMCs, taken from a glioma patient whose treatment included an IDH1 peptide vaccine. Receptors were obtained from a man aged 35-49 years with glioma.

V is TRBV10-1 and J is TRBJ2-5, with no clear D. The CDR3 extends over 14 amino acids. Trimming removed 5 bases from V and 5 bases from J, with 15 bases in between. Per germline, CDR1 WNHNN and CDR2 SYGVQD (reference sequence). CDR3 protein: CASSRTLPAETQYF. The CDR3 DNA is TGCGCCAGCAGTAGAACGCTACCGGCGGAGACCCAGTACTTC.

The CDR3 DNA follows: TGTGCCAGTAGTATAAGGGACTCGGGTACGGATACGCAGTATTTT. It translates to CASSIRDSGTDTQYF. V is TRBV19 and J is TRBJ2-3, with D possibly matching TRBD2 (6 bases). With 2 bases removed from V and 6 bases from J, the gap between germline ends came to 15 bases. Germline V gene data show CDR1 as LNHDA and CDR2 as SQIVND (reference sequence). The CDR3 sequence is 15 residues long.

This clone was seen only once. The CDR3 sequence is CSVVRDRGNEQFF. The CDR3 DNA follows: TGCAGCGTTGTCCGGGACAGGGGGAATGAGCAGTTCTTC. The rearrangement links TRBV29-1 to TRBJ2-1; 11 bases match TRBD1. CDR1 and CDR2 (germline): SQVTM, ANQGSEA. This CDR3 region has 13 residues. V lost 4 bases to trimming and J lost 7 bases; unmatched junction nucleotides: 3.

The chain joins TRBV19 to TRBJ2-7; the match to TRBD1 covers 9 bases. Germline V lookup: CDR1 LNHDA, CDR2 SQIVND (reference sequence). V was pared by 6 bases and J by 5 bases, with 11 bases of the junction left unmatched. The CDR3 spans 15 residues. The CDR3 spells CASSQPGTGINEQYF. CDR3 in DNA: TGTGCCAGTAGCCAACCCGGGACAGGGATAAACGAGCAGTACTTC.

The rearrangement joins TRBV15 to TRBJ2-3, with 7 bases identical to TRBD2. There are 17 residues in the CDR3. From germline, CDR1 is LNHNV and CDR2 YYDKDF (reference sequence). J lost 1 base, V lost 4 bases, and 11 bases had no gene match. CDR3 nucleotides: TGTGCCACCAGCACCGGGAGGAAGCGGGGCCGCACAGATACGCAGTATTTT. Translating it yields CATSTGRKRGRTDTQYF.

V gene TRBV11-2 combines with J gene TRBJ2-7; D remains unclear. Germline values: CDR1 SGHAT, CDR2 FQNNGV. V lost 3 bases, J lost 7 bases, and 13 bases lay in between. The CDR3 is 13 residues long. The DNA of the CDR3 is TGTGCCAGCAGCTTCGGCGGCCTTGGTGAGCAGTACTTC. This codes for CASSFGGLGEQYF.

The genes are TRBV5-4 and TRBJ2-4; tentative D call: TRBD2 (5 bases). Trimming pared 0 bases from V and 9 bases from J, leaving 10 bases between. Germline CDR1 and CDR2: SGHNT and YYREEE (reference sequence). The CDR3 has 13 residues. The CDR3 DNA reads TGTGCCAGCAGCTTGGATAGGGCGGGCATTCAGTACTTC. This sequence encodes CASSLDRAGIQYF.

V gene TRBV4-2 combines with J gene TRBJ1-5; D gene uncertain. Germline V gene data show CDR1 as LGHNA and CDR2 as YNFKEQ. This CDR3 comprises 14 residues. V lost 4 bases and J lost 6, with 13 bases in between. CDR3 nucleotide sequence: TGTGCCAGCAGCCCCGAAGATTCCAGTCAGCCCCAGCATTTT. It is translated as CASSPEDSSQPQHF.

This chain connects TRBV7-8 to TRBJ1-3; 7 bases are a match to TRBD1. J lost 5 bases, V lost 6 bases, and 7 bases had no gene match. This CDR3 comprises 14 residues. Germline CDR1 SGHVS, CDR2 FQNEAQ. The CDR3 loop reads CASRLDRVRNTIYF. DNA of the CDR3: TGTGCCAGCAGACTAGACAGGGTCAGAAACACCATATATTTT.

The CDR3 loop is CASSLWWGRGTEAFF. In DNA, the CDR3 is TGCGCCAGCAGCCTTTGGTGGGGAAGGGGCACTGAAGCTTTCTTT. The J gene is TRBJ1-1, the V gene TRBV4-3; a possible D gene is TRBD1 (5 bases). V was cut by 4 bases and J by 4 bases, with 16 bases left in between. CDR1 LGHNA and CDR2 YSLEER come from the germline V gene. CDR3 length: 15 residues.

This clone was recorded a few times. V gene TRBV6-1 combines with J gene TRBJ1-1; unclear D gene. Germline assignment: CDR1 MNHNS and CDR2 SASEGT. The CDR3 covers 14 residues. Between the trimmed V and J ends, which lost 2 bases and 4 bases, there was a span of 11 bases. The CDR3 sequence is CASSELGLGTEAFF. The DNA for the CDR3 is TGTGCCAGCAGTGAACTGGGTTTGGGCACTGAAGCTTTCTTT.

Of note for this clone: This CDR3 is also generated by other DNA sequences in the sample. The chain links TRBV6-5 to TRBJ1-5, with TRBD1 as a possible D gene (5 bases). The CDR3 totals 14 residues. Germline V gives CDR1 MNHEY, CDR2 SVGAGI. The V and J ends lost 2 bases and 4 bases respectively, with 9 bases between them. The DNA for the CDR3 is TGTGCCAGCAGTTACGGGGCGGGAAATCAGCCCCAGCATTTT. This translates into CASSYGAGNQPQHF.

The genes are TRBV19 and TRBJ1-3; no definite D call. The germline gives CDR1 LNHDA, CDR2 SQIVND (reference sequence). Deletions cut 5 bases from V and 0 bases from J, with 8 bases between. This CDR3 region has 14 residues. The CDR3 is CASSPDFSGNTIYF. The DNA of the CDR3 is TGTGCCAGTAGTCCGGACTTCTCTGGAAACACCATATATTTT.

The V gene is TRBV11-3, the J gene TRBJ2-2; 9 bases fit TRBD1. The CDR3 runs 16 residues. The ends lost 4 bases at V and 4 bases at J; junction bases unmatched: 7. Per germline, CDR1 SGHNT and CDR2 YENEEA. CDR3 sequence reads: CASSWGQGGGTGELFF. The DNA for the CDR3 is TGTGCCAGCAGCTGGGGACAGGGTGGAGGCACCGGGGAGCTGTTTTTT.

The V gene is TRBV9, the J gene TRBJ2-1, with TRBD2 as a possible D gene (6 bases). The CDR3 contains 13 residues. V was shortened by 7 bases and J by 2 bases, with 10 bases between the two germline ends. The germline gives CDR1 SGDLS, CDR2 YYNGEE. The CDR3 sequence: CASGGGAYNEQFF. The CDR3 nucleotides are TGTGCCAGCGGTGGCGGGGCCTACAATGAGCAGTTCTTC.

CDR3 sequence: CASSESRGRSPLHF. In nucleotides, the CDR3 is TGTGCCAGCAGCGAGTCCAGGGGAAGATCACCCCTCCACTTT. V is TRBV6-5 and J is TRBJ1-6, with D possibly TRBD1 on 6 matching bases. With 6 bases removed from V and 10 bases from J, the gap between germline ends came to 16 bases. Germline V gives CDR1 MNHEY, CDR2 SVGAGI. The CDR3 loop spans 14 amino acids.

This clone was counted between two and nine times. This chain uses TRBV6-5 with TRBJ1-1; 7 bases align to TRBD1. After removal of 2 bases from V and 5 bases from J, the junction contained 8 bases not matched to a gene. CDR1 is MNHEY and CDR2 is SVGAGI in the germline V gene. The CDR3 consists of 15 residues. Written as DNA, the CDR3 is TGTGCCAGCAGTTACCTAGGGGGCGCGGTGACTGAAGCTTTCTTT. It codes for CASSYLGGAVTEAFF.

The chain has TRBV2 and TRBJ2-2; TRBD1 matches 8 bases. J gave up 4 bases and V 7 bases, and 5 bases lay outside the gene matches. Germline CDR1 SNHLY, CDR2 FYNNEI. The CDR3 length is 14 residues. As DNA, the CDR3 is TGTGCCAGCAAACCGGACAGGGTCACCGGGGAGCTGTTTTTT. Translated: CASKPDRVTGELFF.

In nucleotides, the CDR3 is TGTGCCAGCAGCTTAGTGGCAGGGGGAGAGACCCAGTACTTC. Translated: CASSLVAGGETQYF. J is TRBJ2-5 and V is TRBV11-2; TRBD1 aligns across 7 bases. Trimming removed 1 base from V and 4 bases from J; junction bases left unmatched: 3. Germline CDR1 SGHAT, CDR2 FQNNGV. This CDR3 region has 14 residues.

The CDR3 region is CASSPLPDTQYF. CDR3 coding DNA: TGTGCCAGCTCACCATTGCCAGATACGCAGTATTTT. The genes are TRBV18 and TRBJ2-3; D gene ambiguous. Germline V CDR1 and CDR2: KGHSH, LQKENI. Trimming removed 2 bases from V and 4 bases from J, with 4 bases in between. The CDR3 spans 12 residues.

In this sample, this clone turned up once. The chain combines TRBV9 with TRBJ2-6, with D possibly being TRBD2 (6 bases). Germline CDR1 SGDLS, CDR2 YYNGEE. The germline V and J ends were trimmed by 7 bases and 0 bases, with 23 bases remaining between them. The CDR3 is made up of 19 amino acids. The CDR3 nucleotides read TGTGCCAGCGGGACGCGACTAGGGAGGAGTGTCTCTGGGGCCAACGTCCTGACTTTC. Translation gives CASGTRLGRSVSGANVLTF. The full variable domain, with the rest looked up from reference TRBV9 and TRBJ2-6, is DSGVTQTPKHLITATGQRVTLRCSPRSGDLSVYWYQQSLDQGLQFLIQYYNGEERAKGNILERFSAQQFPDLHSELNLSSLELGDSALYFCASGTRLGRSVSGANVLTFGAGSRLTVL.

The chain employs TRBV7-2 and TRBJ2-3; 11 nucleotides line up with TRBD2. The J segment lost 2 bases and the V segment lost 0 bases, leaving 10 bases of the junction unmatched. Germline CDR1 is SGHTA and CDR2 is FQGNSA. The CDR3 length is 19 residues. CDR3 residues: CASSLAFSGTSGLTDTQYF. Here the CDR3 DNA reads TGTGCCAGCAGCTTAGCGTTCTCGGGGACTAGCGGCCTCACAGATACGCAGTATTTT.

The V and J genes are TRBV19 and TRBJ2-2; the D gene is possibly TRBD2 (5 bases). The CDR3 extends over 14 amino acids. V was shortened by 5 bases and J by 4 bases, with 11 bases between the two germline ends. From germline, CDR1 is LNHDA and CDR2 SQIVND (reference sequence). The CDR3 here is CASSAGVSTGELFF. DNA of the CDR3: TGTGCCAGTAGTGCCGGGGTTTCCACCGGGGAGCTGTTTTTT.

The V gene is TRBV11-2, the J gene TRBJ1-1, with 10 bases identical to TRBD1. CDR3 length: 15 residues. J lost 10 bases, V lost 6 bases, and 14 bases had no gene match. CDR1 and CDR2 (germline): SGHAT, FQNNGV. DNA of the CDR3: TGTGCCAGCAGTCCCGGGGTGACAGGGGGCGTTCGAGCTTTCTTT. Protein: CASSPGVTGGVRAFF.

The chain couples TRBV5-1 to TRBJ2-1; D possibly corresponds to TRBD2 (6 bases). From germline, CDR1 is SGHRS and CDR2 YFSETQ. V was shortened by 0 bases and J by 0 bases, with 10 bases between the two germline ends. The CDR3 extends over 16 amino acids. The CDR3 DNA is TGCGCCAGCAGCTTGGTGATTAGCGGCTCCTACAATGAGCAGTTCTTC. Protein product: CASSLVISGSYNEQFF.

The chain joins TRBV14 to TRBJ2-3; 7 bases match TRBD1. V was pared by 6 bases and J by 4 bases, with 10 bases of the junction left unmatched. The CDR3 runs 15 residues. Germline V CDR1 and CDR2: SGHDN, FVKESK. This CDR3 is CASRGRQGGADTQYF. The CDR3 region has the DNA TGTGCCAGCAGGGGGAGACAGGGTGGGGCAGATACGCAGTATTTT.